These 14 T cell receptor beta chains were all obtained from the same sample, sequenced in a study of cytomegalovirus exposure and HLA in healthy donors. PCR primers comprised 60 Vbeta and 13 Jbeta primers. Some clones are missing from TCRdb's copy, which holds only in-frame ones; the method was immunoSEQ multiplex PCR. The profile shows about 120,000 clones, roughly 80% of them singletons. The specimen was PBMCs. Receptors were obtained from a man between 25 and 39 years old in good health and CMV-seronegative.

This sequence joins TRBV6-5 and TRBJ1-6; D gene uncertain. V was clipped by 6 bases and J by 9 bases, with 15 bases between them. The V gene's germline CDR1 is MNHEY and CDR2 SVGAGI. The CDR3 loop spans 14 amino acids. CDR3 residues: CASSRPGLTSPLHF. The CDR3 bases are TGTGCCAGCAGCCGGCCGGGTCTCACTTCACCCCTCCACTTT.

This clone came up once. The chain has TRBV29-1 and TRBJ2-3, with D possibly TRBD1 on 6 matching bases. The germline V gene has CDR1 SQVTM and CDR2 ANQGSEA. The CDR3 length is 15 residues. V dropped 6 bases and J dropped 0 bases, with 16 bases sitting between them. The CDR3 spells CSVLRGPPSTDTQYF. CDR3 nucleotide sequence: TGCAGCGTGCTCAGGGGACCACCTAGCACAGATACGCAGTATTTT.

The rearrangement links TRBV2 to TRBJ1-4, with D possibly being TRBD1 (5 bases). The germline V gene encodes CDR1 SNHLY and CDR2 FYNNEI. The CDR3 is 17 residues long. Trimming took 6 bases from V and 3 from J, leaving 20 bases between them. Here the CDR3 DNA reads TGTGCCAGCAGAAACCGCGGGGGTGCGGTGGCTAATGAAAAACTGTTTTTT. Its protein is CASRNRGGAVANEKLFF.

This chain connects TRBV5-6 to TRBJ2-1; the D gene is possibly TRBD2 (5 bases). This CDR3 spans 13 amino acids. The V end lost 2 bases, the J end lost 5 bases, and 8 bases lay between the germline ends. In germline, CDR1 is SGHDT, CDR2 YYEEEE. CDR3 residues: CASSLSSHNEQFF. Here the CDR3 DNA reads TGTGCCAGCAGCTTATCTAGCCACAATGAGCAGTTCTTC.

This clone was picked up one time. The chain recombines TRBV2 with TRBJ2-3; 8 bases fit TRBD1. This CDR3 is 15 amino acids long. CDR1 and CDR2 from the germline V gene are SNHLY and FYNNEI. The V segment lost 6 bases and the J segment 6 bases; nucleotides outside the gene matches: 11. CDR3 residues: CASRDRVPRVDTQYF. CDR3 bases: TGTGCCAGCAGGGACAGGGTCCCGAGGGTGGATACGCAGTATTTT.

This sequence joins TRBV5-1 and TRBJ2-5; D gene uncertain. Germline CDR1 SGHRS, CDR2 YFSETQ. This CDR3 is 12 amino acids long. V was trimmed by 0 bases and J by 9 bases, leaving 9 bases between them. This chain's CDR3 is CASSLEEAPQYF. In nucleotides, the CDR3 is TGCGCCAGCAGCTTGGAAGAGGCCCCCCAGTACTTC.

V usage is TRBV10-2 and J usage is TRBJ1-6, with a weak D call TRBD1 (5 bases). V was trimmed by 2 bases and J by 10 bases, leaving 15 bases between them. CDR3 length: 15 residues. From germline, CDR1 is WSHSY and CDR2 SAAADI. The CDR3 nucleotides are TGCGCCAGCAGTGAGGGGCAGGGCCTTCGGTCACCCCTCCACTTT. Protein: CASSEGQGLRSPLHF.

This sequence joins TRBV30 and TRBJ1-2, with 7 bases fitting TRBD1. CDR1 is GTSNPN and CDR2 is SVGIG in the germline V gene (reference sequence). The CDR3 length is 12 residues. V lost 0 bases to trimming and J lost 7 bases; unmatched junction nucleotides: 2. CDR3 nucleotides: TGTGCCTGGAGTGTAGGGGGCAGTGGCTACACCTTC. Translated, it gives CAWSVGGSGYTF.

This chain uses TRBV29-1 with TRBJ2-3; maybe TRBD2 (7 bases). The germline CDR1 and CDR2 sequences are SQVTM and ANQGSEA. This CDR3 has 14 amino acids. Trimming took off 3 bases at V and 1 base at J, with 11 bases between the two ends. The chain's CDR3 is CSVEGGPGTDTQYF. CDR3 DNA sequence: TGCAGCGTTGAGGGGGGGCCAGGCACAGATACGCAGTATTTT.

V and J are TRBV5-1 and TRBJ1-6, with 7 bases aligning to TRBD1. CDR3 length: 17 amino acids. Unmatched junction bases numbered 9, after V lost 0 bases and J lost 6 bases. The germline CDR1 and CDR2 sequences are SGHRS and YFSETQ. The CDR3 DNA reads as TGCGCCAGCAGCTTGGACCCCCCCGGGACAGCTAATTCACCCCTCCACTTT. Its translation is CASSLDPPGTANSPLHF.

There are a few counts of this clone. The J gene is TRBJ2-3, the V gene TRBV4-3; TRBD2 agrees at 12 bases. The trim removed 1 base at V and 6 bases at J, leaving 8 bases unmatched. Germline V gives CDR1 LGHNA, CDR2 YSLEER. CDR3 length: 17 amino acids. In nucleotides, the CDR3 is TGCGCCAGCAGCCAAGCTCTAGCGGGGGGGCCTGGGGATACGCAGTATTTT. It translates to CASSQALAGGPGDTQYF.

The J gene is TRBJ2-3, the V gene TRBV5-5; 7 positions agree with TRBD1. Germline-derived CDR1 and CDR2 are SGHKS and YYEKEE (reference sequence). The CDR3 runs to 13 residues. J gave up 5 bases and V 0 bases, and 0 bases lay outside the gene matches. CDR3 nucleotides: TGTGCCAGCAGCTTGGACAGGGGAGATACGCAGTATTTT. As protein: CASSLDRGDTQYF. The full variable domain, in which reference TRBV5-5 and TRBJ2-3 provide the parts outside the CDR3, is DAGVTQSPTHLIKTRGQQVTLRCSPISGHKSVSWYQQVLGQGPQFIFQYYEKEERGRGNFPDRFSARQFPNYSSELNVNALLLGDSALYLCASSLDRGDTQYFGPGTRLTVL.

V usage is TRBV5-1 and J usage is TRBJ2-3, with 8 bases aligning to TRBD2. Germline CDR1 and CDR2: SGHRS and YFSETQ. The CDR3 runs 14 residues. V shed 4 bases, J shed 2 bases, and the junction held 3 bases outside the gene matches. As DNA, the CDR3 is TGCGCCAGCAGCCCCGGGGGGGCCACAGATACGCAGTATTTT. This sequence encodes CASSPGGATDTQYF.

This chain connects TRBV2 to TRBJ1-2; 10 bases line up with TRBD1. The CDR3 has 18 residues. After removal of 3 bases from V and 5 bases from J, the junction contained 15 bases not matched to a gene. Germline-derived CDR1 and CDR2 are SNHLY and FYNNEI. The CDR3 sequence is CASSEDVGQGDDIYGYTF. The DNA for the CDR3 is TGTGCCAGCAGTGAGGATGTTGGACAGGGGGATGATATATATGGCTACACCTTC.